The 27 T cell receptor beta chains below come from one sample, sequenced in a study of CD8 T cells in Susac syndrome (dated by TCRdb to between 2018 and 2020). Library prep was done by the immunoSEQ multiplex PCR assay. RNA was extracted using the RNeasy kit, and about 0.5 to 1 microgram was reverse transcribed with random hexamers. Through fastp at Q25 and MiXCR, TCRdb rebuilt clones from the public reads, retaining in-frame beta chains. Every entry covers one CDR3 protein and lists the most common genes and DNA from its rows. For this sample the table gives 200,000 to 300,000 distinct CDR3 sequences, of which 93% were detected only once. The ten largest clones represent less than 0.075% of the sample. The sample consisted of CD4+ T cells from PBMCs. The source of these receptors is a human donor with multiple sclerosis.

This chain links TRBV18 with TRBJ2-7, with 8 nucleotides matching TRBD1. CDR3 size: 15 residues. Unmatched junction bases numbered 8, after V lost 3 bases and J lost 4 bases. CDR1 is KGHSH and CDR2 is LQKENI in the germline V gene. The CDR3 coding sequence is TGTGCCAGCTCACCCAGGCGGACAGGGTCGTACGAGCAGTACTTC. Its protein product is CASSPRRTGSYEQYF.

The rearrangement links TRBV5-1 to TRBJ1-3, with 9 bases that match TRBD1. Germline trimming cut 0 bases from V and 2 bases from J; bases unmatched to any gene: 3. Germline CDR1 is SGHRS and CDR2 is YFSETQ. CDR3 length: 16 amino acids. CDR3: CASSLEGQGAGNTIYF. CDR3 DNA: TGCGCCAGCAGCTTGGAGGGACAGGGTGCTGGAAACACCATATATTTT.

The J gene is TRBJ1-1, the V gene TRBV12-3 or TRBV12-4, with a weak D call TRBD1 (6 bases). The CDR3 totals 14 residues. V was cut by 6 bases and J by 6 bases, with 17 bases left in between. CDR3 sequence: CASSYRVGVAEAFF. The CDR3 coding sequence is TGTGCCAGCAGCTACAGGGTGGGCGTCGCTGAAGCTTTCTTT.

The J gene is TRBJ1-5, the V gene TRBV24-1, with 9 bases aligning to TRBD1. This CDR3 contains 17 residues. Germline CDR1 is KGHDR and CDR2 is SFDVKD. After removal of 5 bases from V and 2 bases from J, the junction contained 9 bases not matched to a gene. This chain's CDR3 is CATSGSGTGLGNQPQHF. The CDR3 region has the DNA TGTGCCACCAGTGGGTCCGGGACAGGGTTGGGCAATCAGCCCCAGCATTTT.

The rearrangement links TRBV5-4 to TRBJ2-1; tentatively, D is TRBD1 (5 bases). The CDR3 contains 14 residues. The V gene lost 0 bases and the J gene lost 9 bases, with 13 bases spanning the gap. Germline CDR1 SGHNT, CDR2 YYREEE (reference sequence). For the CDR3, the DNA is TGTGCCAGCAGCTTGGGGCAGGGTAGAGGTGAGCAGTTCTTC. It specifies CASSLGQGRGEQFF.

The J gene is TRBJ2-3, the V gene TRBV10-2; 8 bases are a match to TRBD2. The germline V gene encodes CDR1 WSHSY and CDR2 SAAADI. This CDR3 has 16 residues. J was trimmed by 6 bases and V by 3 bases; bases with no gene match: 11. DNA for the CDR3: TGCGCCAGCAGTGACCTCCCCCGGACTAGCAGTGATACGCAGTATTTT. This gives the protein CASSDLPRTSSDTQYF.

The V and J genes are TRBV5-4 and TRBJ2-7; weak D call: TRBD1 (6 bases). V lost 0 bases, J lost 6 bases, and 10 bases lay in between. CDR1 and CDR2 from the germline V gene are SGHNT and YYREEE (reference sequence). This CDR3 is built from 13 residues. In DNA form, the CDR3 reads TGTGCCAGCAGCTTGGCAGGGGCTCCCGAGCAGTACGTC. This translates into CASSLAGAPEQYV.

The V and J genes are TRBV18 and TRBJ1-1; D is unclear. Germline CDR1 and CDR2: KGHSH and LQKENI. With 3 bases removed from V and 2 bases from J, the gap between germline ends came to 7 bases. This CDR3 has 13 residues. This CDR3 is CASSPSSNTEAFF. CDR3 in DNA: TGTGCCAGCTCACCCTCCTCAAACACTGAAGCTTTCTTT. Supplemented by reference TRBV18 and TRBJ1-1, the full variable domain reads NAGVMQNPRHLVRRRGQEARLRCSPMKGHSHVYWYRQLPEEGLKFMVYLQKENIIDESGMPKERFSAEFPKEGPSILRIQQVVRGDSAAYFCASSPSSNTEAFFGQGTRLTVV.

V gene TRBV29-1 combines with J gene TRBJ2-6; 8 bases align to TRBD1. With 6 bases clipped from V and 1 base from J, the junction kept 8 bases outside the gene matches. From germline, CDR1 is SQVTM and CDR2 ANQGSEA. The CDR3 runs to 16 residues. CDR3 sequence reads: CSVPGQGLSGANVLTF. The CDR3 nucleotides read TGCAGCGTCCCCGGACAGGGTTTGTCTGGGGCCAACGTCCTGACTTTC.

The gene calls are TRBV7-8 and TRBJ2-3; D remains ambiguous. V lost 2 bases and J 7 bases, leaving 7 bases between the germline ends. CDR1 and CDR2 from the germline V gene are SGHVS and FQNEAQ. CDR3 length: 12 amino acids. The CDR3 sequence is CASSLRRNTQYF. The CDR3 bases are TGTGCCAGCAGCTTACGGCGTAATACGCAGTATTTT.

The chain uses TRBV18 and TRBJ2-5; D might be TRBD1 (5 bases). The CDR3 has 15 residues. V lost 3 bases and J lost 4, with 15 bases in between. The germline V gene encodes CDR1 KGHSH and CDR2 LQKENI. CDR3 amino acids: CASSPPNGRGETQYF. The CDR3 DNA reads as TGTGCCAGCTCACCCCCCAACGGAAGGGGAGAGACCCAGTACTTC.

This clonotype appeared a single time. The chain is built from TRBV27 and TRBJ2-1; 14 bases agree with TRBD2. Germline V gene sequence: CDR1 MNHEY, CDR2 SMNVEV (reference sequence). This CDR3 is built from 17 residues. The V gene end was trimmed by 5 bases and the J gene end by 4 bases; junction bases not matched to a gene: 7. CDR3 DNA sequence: TGTGCCAGCAGTCTTCGACTAGCGGGGGGGTTTTACAATGAGCAGTTCTTC. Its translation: CASSLRLAGGFYNEQFF.

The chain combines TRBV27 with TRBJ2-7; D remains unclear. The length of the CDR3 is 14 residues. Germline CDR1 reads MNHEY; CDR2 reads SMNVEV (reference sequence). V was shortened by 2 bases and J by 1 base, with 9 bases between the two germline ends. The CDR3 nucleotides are TGTGCCAGCAGTTTAATGGCCCAGTCCTACGAGCAGTACTTC. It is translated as CASSLMAQSYEQYF.

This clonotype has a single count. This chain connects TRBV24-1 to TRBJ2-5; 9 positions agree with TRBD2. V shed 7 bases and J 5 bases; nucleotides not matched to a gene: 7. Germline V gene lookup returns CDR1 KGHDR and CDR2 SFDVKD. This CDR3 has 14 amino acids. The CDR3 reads CATSGTSRWETQYF. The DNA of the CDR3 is TGTGCCACCAGCGGGACTAGCCGTTGGGAGACCCAGTACTTC.

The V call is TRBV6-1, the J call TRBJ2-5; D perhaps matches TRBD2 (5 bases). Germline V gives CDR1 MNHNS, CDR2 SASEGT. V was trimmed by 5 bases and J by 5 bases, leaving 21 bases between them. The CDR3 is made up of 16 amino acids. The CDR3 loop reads CASSLSYPTGGETQYF. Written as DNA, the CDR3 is TGTGCCAGCAGTCTTAGTTACCCTACTGGCGGGGAGACCCAGTACTTC.

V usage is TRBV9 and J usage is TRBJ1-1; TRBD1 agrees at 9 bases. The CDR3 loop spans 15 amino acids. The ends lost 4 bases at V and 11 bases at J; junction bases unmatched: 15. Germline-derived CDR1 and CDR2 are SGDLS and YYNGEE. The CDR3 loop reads CASSPVPGQGVEAFF. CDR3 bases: TGTGCCAGCAGCCCAGTTCCGGGACAGGGAGTGGAGGCTTTCTTT.

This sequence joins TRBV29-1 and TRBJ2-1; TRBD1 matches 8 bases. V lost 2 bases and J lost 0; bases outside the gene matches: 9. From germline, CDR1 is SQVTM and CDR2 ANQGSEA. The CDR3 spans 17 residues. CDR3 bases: TGCAGCGTTGAAAGGGCAGGGGGCACCTCCTCCTACAATGAGCAGTTCTTC. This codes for CSVERAGGTSSYNEQFF.

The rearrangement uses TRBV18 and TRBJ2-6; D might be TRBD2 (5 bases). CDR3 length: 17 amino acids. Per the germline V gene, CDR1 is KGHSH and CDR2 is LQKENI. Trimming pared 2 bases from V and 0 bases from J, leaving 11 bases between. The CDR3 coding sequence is TGTGCCAGCTCACCATCTCCGGGAATCTCTGGGGCCAACGTCCTGACTTTC. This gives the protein CASSPSPGISGANVLTF.

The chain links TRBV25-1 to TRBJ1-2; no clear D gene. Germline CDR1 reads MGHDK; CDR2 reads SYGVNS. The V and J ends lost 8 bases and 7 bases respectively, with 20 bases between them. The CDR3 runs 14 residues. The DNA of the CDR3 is TGTGCCAGCCCTCCTCCGGAGGGTTCTTGTGGCTACACCTTC. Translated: CASPPPEGSCGYTF.

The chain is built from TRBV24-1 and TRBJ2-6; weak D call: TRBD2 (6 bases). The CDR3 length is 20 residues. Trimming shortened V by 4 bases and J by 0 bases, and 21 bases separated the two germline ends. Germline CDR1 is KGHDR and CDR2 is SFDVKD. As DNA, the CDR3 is TGTGCCACCAGTGACCCCGTAAGAGGACGGGGAGGCTCTGGGGCCAACGTCCTGACTTTC. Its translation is CATSDPVRGRGGSGANVLTF.

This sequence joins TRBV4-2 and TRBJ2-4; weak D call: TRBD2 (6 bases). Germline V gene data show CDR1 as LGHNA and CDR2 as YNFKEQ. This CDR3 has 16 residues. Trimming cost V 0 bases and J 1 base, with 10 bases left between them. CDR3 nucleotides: TGTGCCAGCAGCCAAGATAGGGCGGGGGCCAAAAACATTCAGTACTTC. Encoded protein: CASSQDRAGAKNIQYF.

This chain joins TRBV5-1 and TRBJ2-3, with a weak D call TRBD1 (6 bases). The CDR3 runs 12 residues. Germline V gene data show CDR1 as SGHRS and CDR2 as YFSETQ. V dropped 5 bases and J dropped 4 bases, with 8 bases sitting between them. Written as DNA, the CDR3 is TGCGCCAGCAGACCAGGGGCAGATACGCAGTATTTT. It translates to CASRPGADTQYF.

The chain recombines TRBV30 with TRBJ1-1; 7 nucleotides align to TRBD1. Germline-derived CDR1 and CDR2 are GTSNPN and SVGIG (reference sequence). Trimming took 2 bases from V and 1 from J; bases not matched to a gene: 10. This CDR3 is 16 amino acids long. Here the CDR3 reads CAWSQTGPPGNTEAFF. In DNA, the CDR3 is TGTGCCTGGAGTCAGACAGGGCCCCCGGGGAACACTGAAGCTTTCTTT.

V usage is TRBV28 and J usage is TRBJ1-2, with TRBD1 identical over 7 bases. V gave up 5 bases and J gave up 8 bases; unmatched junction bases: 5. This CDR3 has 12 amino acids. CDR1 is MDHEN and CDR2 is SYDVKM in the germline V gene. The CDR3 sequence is CASSDRVYGYTF. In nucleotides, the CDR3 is TGTGCCAGCAGTGACAGGGTTTACGGCTACACCTTC.

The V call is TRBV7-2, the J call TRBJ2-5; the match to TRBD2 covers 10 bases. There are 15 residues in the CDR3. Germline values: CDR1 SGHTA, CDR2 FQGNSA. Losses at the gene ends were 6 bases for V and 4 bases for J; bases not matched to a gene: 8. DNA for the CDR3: TGTGCCAGCAGACCAGGGACTAGCGATCGAGAGACCCAGTACTTC. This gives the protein CASRPGTSDRETQYF.

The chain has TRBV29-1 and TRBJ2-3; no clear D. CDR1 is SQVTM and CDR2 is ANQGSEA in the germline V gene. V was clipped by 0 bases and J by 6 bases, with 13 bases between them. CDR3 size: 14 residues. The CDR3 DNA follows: TGCAGCGTTGAAGATCGAGGAGCCAGGGATACGCAGTATTTT. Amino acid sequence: CSVEDRGARDTQYF.

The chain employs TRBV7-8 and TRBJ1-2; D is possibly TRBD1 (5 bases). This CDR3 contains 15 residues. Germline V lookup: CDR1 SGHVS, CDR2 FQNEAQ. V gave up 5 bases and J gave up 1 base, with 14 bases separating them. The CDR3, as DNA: TGTGCCAGCAGCCCGCGACGGACATTTAACTATGGCTACACCTTC. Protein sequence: CASSPRRTFNYGYTF.